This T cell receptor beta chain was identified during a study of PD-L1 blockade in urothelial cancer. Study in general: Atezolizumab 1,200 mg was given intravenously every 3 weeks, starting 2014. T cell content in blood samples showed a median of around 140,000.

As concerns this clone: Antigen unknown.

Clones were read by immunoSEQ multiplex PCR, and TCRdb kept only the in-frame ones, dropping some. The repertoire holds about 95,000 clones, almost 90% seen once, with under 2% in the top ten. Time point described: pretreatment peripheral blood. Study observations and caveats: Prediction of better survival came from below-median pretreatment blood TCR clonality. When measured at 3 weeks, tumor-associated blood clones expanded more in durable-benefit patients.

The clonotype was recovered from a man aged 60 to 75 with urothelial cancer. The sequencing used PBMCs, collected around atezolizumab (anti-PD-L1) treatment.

In nucleotides, the CDR3 is TGTGCCAGCTCACCACAGGCTAGCGTCAATGTTTATGAGCAGTTCTTC. It is translated as CASSPQASVNVYEQFF. This chain connects TRBV18 to TRBJ2-1; D possibly corresponds to TRBD2 (6 bases). This CDR3 contains 16 residues. Germline assignment: CDR1 KGHSH and CDR2 LQKENI. The ends were cut back, 1 base at V and 8 bases at J, with 18 bases in the middle.